One and the same sample provided the 21 T cell receptor beta chains below, sequenced in a study of blood T cell repertoires in COVID-19. Data came from immunoSEQ multiplex PCR; TCRdb stores just in-frame clones and leaves some out. The sample lists about 310,000 clones, roughly 84% occurring once. The source material was peripheral blood. These receptor sequences come from a man between 45 and 60 years old with active or convalescent COVID-19.

This sequence joins TRBV29-1 and TRBJ2-7, with a weak D call TRBD1 (6 bases). Germline CDR1 is SQVTM and CDR2 is ANQGSEA. V dropped 8 bases and J dropped 3 bases, with 20 bases sitting between them. The CDR3 loop spans 14 amino acids. In nucleotides, the CDR3 is TGCAGCTCCAGACAGGACGCTAAGGGCTACGAGCAGTACTTC. Protein sequence: CSSRQDAKGYEQYF.

The genes are TRBV6-5 and TRBJ1-5; D is uncertain. The germline V gene encodes CDR1 MNHEY and CDR2 SVGAGI. The CDR3 consists of 15 residues. The V end was cut by 7 bases, the J end by 3 bases, with 16 bases between. The DNA of the CDR3 is TGTGCCAGCATTATCCAGGTTGGCGACAATCAGCCCCAGCATTTT. Translated: CASIIQVGDNQPQHF.

This chain joins TRBV4-2 and TRBJ2-7, with D perhaps matching TRBD1 (6 bases). The germline gives CDR1 LGHNA, CDR2 YNFKEQ. The CDR3 loop spans 15 amino acids. Trimming removed 4 bases from V and 0 bases from J, with 13 bases in between. The DNA for the CDR3 is TGTGCCAGCAGCCGAGAGACAGGCCGCTCCTACGAGCAGTACTTC. Amino acid sequence: CASSRETGRSYEQYF.

The J gene is TRBJ1-5, the V gene TRBV9, with D perhaps matching TRBD1 (6 bases). Deletions cut 3 bases from V and 2 bases from J, with 27 bases between. The germline V gene encodes CDR1 SGDLS and CDR2 YYNGEE. The CDR3 contains 20 residues. The CDR3 is CASSDAPGHPSIAGNQPQHF. In nucleotides, the CDR3 is TGTGCCAGCAGCGACGCTCCGGGACATCCGTCGATAGCAGGCAATCAGCCCCAGCATTTT.

The genes are TRBV5-5 and TRBJ2-7; a possible D gene is TRBD1 (5 bases). Germline assignment: CDR1 SGHKS and CDR2 YYEKEE (reference sequence). Between the trimmed V and J ends, which lost 2 bases and 1 base, there was a span of 7 bases. This CDR3 is 13 amino acids long. This CDR3 reads CASSLGHSYEQYF. Written as DNA, the CDR3 is TGTGCCAGCAGCTTAGGACATTCCTACGAGCAGTACTTC.

This chain joins TRBV7-8 and TRBJ2-5; 13 nucleotides agree with TRBD2. From germline, CDR1 is SGHVS and CDR2 FQNEAQ. V trimming: 5 bases; J trimming: 2 bases; junction bases outside the gene matches: 5. The CDR3 sequence is 16 residues long. Here the CDR3 DNA reads TGTGCCAGCAGCCCCAGACTAGCGGGAGGACAAGAGACCCAGTACTTC. Translation gives CASSPRLAGGQETQYF.

This chain links TRBV5-1 with TRBJ2-1; TRBD2 matches 13 bases. The V gene end was trimmed by 0 bases and the J gene end by 9 bases; junction bases not matched to a gene: 6. Germline loops: CDR1 SGHRS, CDR2 YFSETQ. The CDR3 covers 16 residues. CDR3 DNA: TGCGCCAGCAGCTTGGGGGGACTAGCGGGAAATGCTGAGCAGTTCTTC. This encodes CASSLGGLAGNAEQFF.

This rearrangement joins TRBV4-2 to TRBJ1-4, with D maybe TRBD1 (5 bases). The germline V gene encodes CDR1 LGHNA and CDR2 YNFKEQ. CDR3 length: 15 residues. V lost 0 bases to trimming and J lost 7 bases, with 12 bases between them. CDR3 nucleotide sequence: TGTGCCAGCAGCCAAGAGGGACGGGAGGGTGAAAAACTGTTTTTT. It specifies CASSQEGREGEKLFF.

The rearrangement uses TRBV7-9 and TRBJ1-1; TRBD1 is a possible D gene (6 bases). The V gene's germline CDR1 is SEHNR and CDR2 FQNEAQ (reference sequence). The V gene lost 7 bases and the J gene lost 4 bases, with 16 bases spanning the gap. The CDR3 has 14 residues. The CDR3 loop is CASTRTELGTEAFF. Here the CDR3 DNA reads TGTGCCAGCACCCGGACAGAGTTGGGCACTGAAGCTTTCTTT.

This chain uses TRBV2 with TRBJ1-5, with a possible D match to TRBD1 (6 bases). Trimming pared 6 bases from V and 2 bases from J, leaving 11 bases between. From germline, CDR1 is SNHLY and CDR2 FYNNEI. The CDR3 extends over 14 amino acids. The CDR3 nucleotides read TGTGCCAGCAGCGAGCGGACAGGCAATCAGCCCCAGCATTTT. Protein sequence: CASSERTGNQPQHF.

This clone was found once. The CDR3 DNA follows: TGCGCCAGCAGTCAATCGCCCAGGTACGGAATTCGCTTTCGAATATCCTACGAGCAGTACTTC. Its translation: CASSQSPRYGIRFRISYEQYF. The chain joins TRBV23-1 to TRBJ2-7; D unclear. TRBV23-1 counts as an open reading frame of uncertain function. V was trimmed by 0 bases and J by 1 base, leaving 28 bases between them. This CDR3 spans 21 amino acids.

The J gene is TRBJ2-7, the V gene TRBV6-6, with D possibly being TRBD1 (5 bases). This CDR3 is 12 amino acids long. Germline loops: CDR1 MNHNY, CDR2 SVGAGI (reference sequence). V gave up 2 bases and J gave up 5 bases, with 7 bases separating them. The CDR3 sequence is CASSYAGHEQYF. CDR3 in DNA: TGTGCCAGCAGTTACGCAGGGCACGAGCAGTACTTC.

The J gene is TRBJ2-7, the V gene TRBV6-6, with TRBD2 matching 10 bases. This CDR3 spans 15 amino acids. V shed 2 bases and J 3 bases; nucleotides not matched to a gene: 4. Germline V CDR1 and CDR2: MNHNY, SVGAGI (reference sequence). The CDR3 region has the DNA TGTGCCAGCAGTTACCTGCTAGCGGGGGTCTACGAGCAGTACTTC. Protein sequence: CASSYLLAGVYEQYF.

On this clone itself: Other nucleotide sequences in the sample specify the same CDR3. The V call is TRBV18, the J call TRBJ2-7; the D is unclear. Germline V gene lookup returns CDR1 KGHSH and CDR2 LQKENI. The CDR3 length is 13 residues. V dropped 0 bases and J dropped 0 bases, with 3 bases sitting between them. CDR3 sequence reads: CASSPPSSYEQYF. The DNA for the CDR3 is TGTGCCAGCTCACCACCTAGCTCCTACGAGCAGTACTTC.

V gene TRBV7-9 combines with J gene TRBJ2-1, with 10 bases identical to TRBD2. The CDR3 is 16 amino acids. CDR1 SEHNR and CDR2 FQNEAQ come from the germline V gene (reference sequence). Germline trimming cut 1 base from V and 5 bases from J; bases unmatched to any gene: 5. The CDR3 nucleotides are TGTGCCAGCAGCTTAGGGGTAGCGGGGGGCCACAATGAGCAGTTCTTC. It codes for CASSLGVAGGHNEQFF.

The chain recombines TRBV29-1 with TRBJ2-7; D perhaps matches TRBD2 (6 bases). The CDR3 has 16 residues. V was clipped by 6 bases and J by 0 bases, with 21 bases between them. CDR1 and CDR2 from the germline V gene are SQVTM and ANQGSEA. The CDR3 nucleotides read TGCAGCGTCTCACTCAACCCAGCGGGTCCCTCCTACGAGCAGTACTTC. Encoded protein: CSVSLNPAGPSYEQYF.

This clone was seen only once. The rearrangement uses TRBV7-2 and TRBJ2-3; 8 positions agree with TRBD2. V shed 2 bases and J 1 base; nucleotides not matched to a gene: 5. This CDR3 has 16 residues. The germline V gene has CDR1 SGHTA and CDR2 FQGNSA. The CDR3 is CASSLTLRGGTDTQYF. The CDR3 DNA reads TGTGCCAGCAGCTTAACTTTGCGGGGGGGCACAGATACGCAGTATTTT.

The rearrangement uses TRBV27 and TRBJ1-1; D remains unclear. The CDR3 loop spans 12 amino acids. Germline V CDR1 and CDR2: MNHEY, SMNVEV (reference sequence). Trimming stripped 5 bases from V and 5 bases from J, with 9 bases between. The DNA for the CDR3 is TGTGCCAGCAGTACCCGGTTGACTGAAGCTTTCTTT. Translating it yields CASSTRLTEAFF.

The rearrangement links TRBV19 to TRBJ1-6, with D unresolved. This CDR3 is 14 amino acids long. Trimming shortened V by 5 bases and J by 7 bases, and 12 bases separated the two germline ends. The V gene's germline CDR1 is LNHDA and CDR2 SQIVND (reference sequence). The CDR3 is CASSPRSGNSPLHF. In DNA form, the CDR3 reads TGTGCCAGTAGTCCCCGGTCGGGGAATTCACCCCTCCACTTT.

The rearrangement joins TRBV7-2 to TRBJ1-2; weak D call: TRBD1 (5 bases). The CDR3 is 14 residues long. CDR1 SGHTA and CDR2 FQGNSA come from the germline V gene. V lost 5 bases and J lost 7, with 17 bases in between. The CDR3 region is CASSPRQSTAGYTF. The CDR3 DNA is TGTGCCAGCAGCCCCCGACAGTCAACGGCTGGCTACACCTTC.

The chain's CDR3 is CASSQASGPDTQYF. CDR3 DNA: TGCGCCAGCAGCCAGGCTAGCGGTCCAGATACGCAGTATTTT. The chain has TRBV5-1 and TRBJ2-3; 7 bases match TRBD2. The CDR3 is 14 amino acids. Germline values: CDR1 SGHRS, CDR2 YFSETQ. Unmatched junction bases numbered 6, after V lost 4 bases and J lost 4 bases.